This entry concerns a single T cell receptor (beta chain). Its antigen is undetermined. The data were taken from a study of beta chain features in type 1 diabetes. Study conclusions and caveats: Fewer junction insertions and more nucleotide deletions appeared in type 1 diabetes patients.

Based on CD45RO/CCR7/CD25/CD127/CD95/CD27, CD4+ regulatory, stem cell-like memory, naive and central memory cells were sorted. Expressed TCRB transcripts were sequenced because the isolated RNA had all been reverse transcribed beforehand. The table came from immunoSEQ multiplex PCR; TCRdb's copy has only in-frame clones and leaves some out. The sample lists about 410,000 clones; about 15% were seen once. CDR1 and CDR2 (germline): KGHSH, LQKENI. V dropped 2 bases and J dropped 6 bases, with 10 bases sitting between them. The CDR3 runs to 13 residues. Sequences were obtained from naive CD4+ T cells from blood. This TCR derives from a man aged 25-45 years in good health. The genes are TRBV18 and TRBJ1-2; D is undetermined. The chain's CDR3 is CASSPMDLHGYTF. CDR3 DNA: TGTGCCAGCTCACCAATGGATCTGCATGGCTACACCTTC.